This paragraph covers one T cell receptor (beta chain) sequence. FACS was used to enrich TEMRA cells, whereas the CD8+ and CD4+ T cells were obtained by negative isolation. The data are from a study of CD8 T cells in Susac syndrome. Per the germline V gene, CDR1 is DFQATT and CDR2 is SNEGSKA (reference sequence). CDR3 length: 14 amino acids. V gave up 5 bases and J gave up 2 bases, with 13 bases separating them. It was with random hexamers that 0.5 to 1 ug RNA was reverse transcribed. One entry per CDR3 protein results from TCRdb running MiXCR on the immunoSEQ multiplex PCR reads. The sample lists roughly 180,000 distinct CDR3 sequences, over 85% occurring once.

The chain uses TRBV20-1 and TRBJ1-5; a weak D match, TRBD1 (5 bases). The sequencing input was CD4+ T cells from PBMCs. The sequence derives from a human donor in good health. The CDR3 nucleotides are TGCAGTGCTGGGGGGTGGGAGCGCAATCAGCCCCAGCATTTT. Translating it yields CSAGGWERNQPQHF.